This TCR beta chain was identified in a study of blood T cell repertoires in COVID-19. Study-wide context: There were acute and convalescent COVID-19 samples, and they came from the United States, Italy and Spain. T cells, B-cell-depleted T cells, or PBMCs provided the cDNA or gDNA that served as material.

From germline, CDR1 is MNHEY and CDR2 SMNVEV (reference sequence). The CDR3 contains 15 residues. The V end lost 5 bases, the J end lost 5 bases, and 18 bases lay between the germline ends. Authors' methods: Counts of nucleated cells, estimated from reference gene primer amplification, were obtained. Generated by immunoSEQ multiplex PCR, the TCRdb table keeps only in-frame clones and is missing some. V and J calls and clone size come straight from that table; D and trimming were deduced from the DNA. Of about 400,000 clones in the sample, roughly 90% were seen once. The J gene is TRBJ2-5, the V gene TRBV27; maybe TRBD2 (5 bases). Material: peripheral blood. The clonotype originates from a man aged 35-49 years with acute or convalescent COVID-19. The CDR3 sequence is CASSPVRGAGETQYF. CDR3 nucleotide sequence: TGTGCCAGCAGTCCCGTTCGGGGAGCCGGGGAGACCCAGTACTTC.